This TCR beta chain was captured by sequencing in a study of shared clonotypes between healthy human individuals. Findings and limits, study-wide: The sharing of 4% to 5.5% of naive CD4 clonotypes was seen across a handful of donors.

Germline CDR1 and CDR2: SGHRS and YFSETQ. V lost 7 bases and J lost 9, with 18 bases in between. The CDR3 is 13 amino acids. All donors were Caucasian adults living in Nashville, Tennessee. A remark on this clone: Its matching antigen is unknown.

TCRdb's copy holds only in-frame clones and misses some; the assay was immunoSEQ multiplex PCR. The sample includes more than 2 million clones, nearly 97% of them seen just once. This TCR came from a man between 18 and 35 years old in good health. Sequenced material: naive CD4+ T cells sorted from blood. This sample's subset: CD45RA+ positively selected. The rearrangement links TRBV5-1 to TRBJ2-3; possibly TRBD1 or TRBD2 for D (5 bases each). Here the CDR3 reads CASYWDPTDTQYF. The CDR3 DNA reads TGCGCCAGCTACTGGGACCCCACCGACACGCAGTATTTT.